This TCR beta chain is drawn from a study of OX40 agonist ivuxolimab in advanced cancers. Profiled with immunoSEQ multiplex PCR; TCRdb holds only in-frame clones, not every one. Of about 74,000 clones in the sample, roughly 84% are singletons; the top ten hold around 1.5%. Autoimmune disease history or systemic immunosuppression led to patient exclusion. From germline, CDR1 is SGHNT and CDR2 YENEEA. The CDR3 extends over 14 amino acids. V was clipped by 1 base and J by 6 bases, with 10 bases between them. The V and J genes are TRBV11-3 and TRBJ2-1; a weak D match, TRBD2 (6 bases). This specimen consisted of CD4+ or CD8+ T cells sorted from blood, obtained in a trial of the OX40 agonist ivuxolimab. The TCR comes from an adult with an advanced solid tumor such as melanoma, head and neck, liver or kidney cancer. CDR3 sequence (DNA): TGTGCCAGCAGCTTAGGCGGGATAAGCAATGAGCAGTTCTTC. The encoded protein is CASSLGGISNEQFF.